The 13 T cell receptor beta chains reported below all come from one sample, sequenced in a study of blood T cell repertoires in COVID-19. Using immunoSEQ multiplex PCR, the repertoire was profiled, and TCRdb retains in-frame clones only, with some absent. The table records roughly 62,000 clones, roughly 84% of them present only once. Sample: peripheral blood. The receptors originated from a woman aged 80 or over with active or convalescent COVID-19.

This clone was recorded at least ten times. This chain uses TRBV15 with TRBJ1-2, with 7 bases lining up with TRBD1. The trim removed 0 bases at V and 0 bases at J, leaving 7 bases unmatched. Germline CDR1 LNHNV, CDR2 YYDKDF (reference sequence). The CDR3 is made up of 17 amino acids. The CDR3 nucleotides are TGTGCCACCAGCAGAGATCGCCAGGGGGACTCTAACTATGGCTACACCTTC. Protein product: CATSRDRQGDSNYGYTF.

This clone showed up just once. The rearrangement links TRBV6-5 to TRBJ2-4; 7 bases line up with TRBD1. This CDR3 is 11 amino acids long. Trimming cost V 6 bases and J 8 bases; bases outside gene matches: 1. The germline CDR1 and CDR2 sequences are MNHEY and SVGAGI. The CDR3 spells CASSGQDIQYF. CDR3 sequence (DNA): TGTGCCAGCAGCGGACAGGACATTCAGTACTTC.

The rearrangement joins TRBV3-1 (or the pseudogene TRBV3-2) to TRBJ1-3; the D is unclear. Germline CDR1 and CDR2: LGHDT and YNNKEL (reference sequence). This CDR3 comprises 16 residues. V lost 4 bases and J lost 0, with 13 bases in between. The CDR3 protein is CASSLALRGSGNTIYF. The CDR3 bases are TGTGCCAGCAGCCTCGCCCTCCGGGGCTCTGGAAACACCATATATTTT.

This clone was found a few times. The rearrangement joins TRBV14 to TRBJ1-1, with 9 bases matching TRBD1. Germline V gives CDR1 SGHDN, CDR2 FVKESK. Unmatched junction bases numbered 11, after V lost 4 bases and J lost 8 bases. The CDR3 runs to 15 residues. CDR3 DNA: TGTGCCAGCAGCCGGACAGGGGTCGGTGTTGAAGAAGCTTTCTTT. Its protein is CASSRTGVGVEEAFF.

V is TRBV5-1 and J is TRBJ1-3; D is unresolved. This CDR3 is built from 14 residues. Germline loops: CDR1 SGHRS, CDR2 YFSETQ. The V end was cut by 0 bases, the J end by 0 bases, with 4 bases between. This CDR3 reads CASSLDSSGNTIYF. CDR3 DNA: TGCGCCAGCAGCTTGGACAGCTCTGGAAACACCATATATTTT.

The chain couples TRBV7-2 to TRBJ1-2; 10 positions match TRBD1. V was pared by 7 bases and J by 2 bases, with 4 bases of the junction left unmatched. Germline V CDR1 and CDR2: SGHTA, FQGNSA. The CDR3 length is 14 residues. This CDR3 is CASTGDRGNYGYTF. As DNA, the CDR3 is TGTGCCAGCACCGGGGACAGGGGAAACTATGGCTACACCTTC.

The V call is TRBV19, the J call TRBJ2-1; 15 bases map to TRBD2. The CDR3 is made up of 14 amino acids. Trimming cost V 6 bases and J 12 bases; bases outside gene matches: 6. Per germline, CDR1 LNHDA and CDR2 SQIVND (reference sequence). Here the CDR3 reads CASSTPGLAGGQFF. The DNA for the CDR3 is TGTGCCAGTAGCACCCCGGGACTAGCGGGGGGGCAGTTCTTC.

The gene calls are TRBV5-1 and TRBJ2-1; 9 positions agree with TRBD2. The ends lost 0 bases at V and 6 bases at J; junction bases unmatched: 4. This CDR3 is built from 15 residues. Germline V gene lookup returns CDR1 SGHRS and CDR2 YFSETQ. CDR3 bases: TGCGCCAGCAGCTTGGGAGCGGGGGGAAGCAATGAGCAGTTCTTC. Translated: CASSLGAGGSNEQFF.

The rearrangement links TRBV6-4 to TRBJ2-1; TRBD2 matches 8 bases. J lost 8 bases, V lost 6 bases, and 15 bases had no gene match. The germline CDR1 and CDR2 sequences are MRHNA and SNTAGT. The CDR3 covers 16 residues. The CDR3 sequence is CASSERSGGASDEQFF. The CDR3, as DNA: TGTGCCAGCAGCGAAAGGTCCGGGGGGGCTTCGGATGAGCAGTTCTTC.

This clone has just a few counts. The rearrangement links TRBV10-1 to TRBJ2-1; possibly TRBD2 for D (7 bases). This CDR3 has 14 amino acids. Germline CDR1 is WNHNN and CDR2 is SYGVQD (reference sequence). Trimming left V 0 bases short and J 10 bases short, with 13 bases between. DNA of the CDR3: TGCGCCAGCAGTGAGTCTGGGGGGGCGAAGGAGCAGTTCTTC. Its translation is CASSESGGAKEQFF.

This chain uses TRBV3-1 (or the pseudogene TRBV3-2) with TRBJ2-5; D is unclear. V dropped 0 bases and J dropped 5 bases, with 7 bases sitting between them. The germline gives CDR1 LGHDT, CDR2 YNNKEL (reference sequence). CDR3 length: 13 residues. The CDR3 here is CASSQDIEETQYF. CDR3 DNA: TGTGCCAGCAGCCAAGATATTGAGGAGACCCAGTACTTC.

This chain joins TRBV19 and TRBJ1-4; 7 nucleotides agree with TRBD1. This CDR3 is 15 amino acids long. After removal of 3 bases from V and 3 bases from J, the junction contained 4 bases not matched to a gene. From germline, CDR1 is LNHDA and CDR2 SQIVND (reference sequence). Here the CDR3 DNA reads TGTGCCAGTAGTATTCGGACAGGACCTAATGAAAAACTGTTTTTT. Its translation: CASSIRTGPNEKLFF.

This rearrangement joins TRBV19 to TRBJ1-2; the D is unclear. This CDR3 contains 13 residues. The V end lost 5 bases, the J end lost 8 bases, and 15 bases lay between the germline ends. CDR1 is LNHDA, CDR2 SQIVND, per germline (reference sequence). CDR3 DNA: TGTGCCAGTAGTGTCGAGGGAGGTCGGGGCTACACCTTC. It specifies CASSVEGGRGYTF.